This entry lists 14 T cell receptor beta chains sequenced from one sample in a study of blood T cell repertoires in COVID-19. Method: immunoSEQ multiplex PCR; TCRdb's copy keeps in-frame clones and lacks some. Counted here are 55,000 to 75,000 clones, about three quarters occurring once; the ten biggest clones make up 20% to 25%. The source material was peripheral blood. All receptors come from a human donor in a cohort sampled during active COVID-19.

A remark on this clone: The junction and the germline gene differ at one end; a read error may be behind it. V is TRBV28 and J is TRBJ1-2; the D gene is possibly TRBD1 (6 bases). This CDR3 is built from 12 residues. Germline CDR1 reads MDHEN; CDR2 reads SYDVKM. CDR3 sequence reads: CASQGTHYGHTF. The CDR3 DNA sequence: TGTGCCAGCCAGGGGACCCACTATGGCCACACCTTC.

The V and J genes are TRBV6-6 and TRBJ1-3; 11 bases fit TRBD1. V lost 5 bases, J lost 1 base, and 4 bases stayed unmatched. The CDR3 length is 16 residues. Per the germline V gene, CDR1 is MNHNY and CDR2 is SVGAGI (reference sequence). CDR3 nucleotide sequence: TGTGCCAGCAGTCTCGGACAGGGGGCTTCTGGAAACACCATATATTTT. This encodes CASSLGQGASGNTIYF.

This clone was seen once. The chain joins TRBV19 to TRBJ2-5; the D gene is possibly TRBD1 (6 bases). Per germline, CDR1 LNHDA and CDR2 SQIVND (reference sequence). CDR3 length: 14 residues. V lost 7 bases and J 0 bases, leaving 12 bases between the germline ends. This chain's CDR3 is CASTSRTDQETQYF. The CDR3 DNA follows: TGTGCCAGTACCTCAAGGACAGACCAAGAGACCCAGTACTTC.

The gene calls are TRBV11-3 and TRBJ2-3, with 12 nucleotides matching TRBD2. The CDR3 sequence is 14 residues long. With 5 bases clipped from V and 6 bases from J, the junction kept 3 bases outside the gene matches. Germline V CDR1 and CDR2: SGHNT, YENEEA. The CDR3 is CASSTGLAGDTQYF. In DNA, the CDR3 is TGTGCCAGCAGCACCGGACTAGCGGGGGATACGCAGTATTTT.

The chain joins TRBV10-3 to TRBJ1-2; 10 bases map to TRBD1. The V and J ends lost 0 bases and 6 bases, in that order; junction bases with no gene match: 4. Germline values: CDR1 ENHRY, CDR2 SYGVKD. The CDR3 runs 15 residues. CDR3 in amino acids: CAISESGQGKNGYTF. For the CDR3, the DNA is TGTGCCATCAGTGAGTCGGGACAGGGGAAGAATGGCTACACCTTC.

This chain uses TRBV11-2 with TRBJ2-5; 8 nucleotides agree with TRBD2. The CDR3 loop spans 15 amino acids. Unmatched junction bases numbered 9, after V lost 6 bases and J lost 3 bases. From germline, CDR1 is SGHAT and CDR2 FQNNGV. DNA for the CDR3: TGTGCCAGCAGGGGCCTTAGCGGGAACAAAGAGACCCAGTACTTC. Translation gives CASRGLSGNKETQYF.

The chain carries TRBV9 and TRBJ2-3; 10 bases match TRBD2. The germline gives CDR1 SGDLS, CDR2 YYNGEE. V trimming: 10 bases; J trimming: 4 bases; junction bases outside the gene matches: 12. The CDR3 totals 15 residues. CDR3 sequence (DNA): TGTGCCCCCTGGACTAGCGGCGGAAGGGCAGATACGCAGTATTTT. Protein product: CAPWTSGGRADTQYF.

V gene TRBV27 combines with J gene TRBJ1-2; D perhaps matches TRBD1 (5 bases). Per germline, CDR1 MNHEY and CDR2 SMNVEV (reference sequence). Trimming cost V 3 bases and J 0 bases, with 11 bases left between them. The CDR3 length is 15 residues. CDR3 sequence (DNA): TGTGCCAGCAGTTTTGGGGCGCCAGCTAACTATGGCTACACCTTC. It is translated as CASSFGAPANYGYTF.

The rearrangement uses TRBV7-9 and TRBJ2-2; TRBD2 might be the D (5 bases). The germline V gene has CDR1 SEHNR and CDR2 FQNEAQ (reference sequence). This CDR3 is built from 17 residues. Trimming took off 2 bases at V and 4 bases at J, with 17 bases between the two ends. CDR3 residues: CASSLFPRGRATGELFF. Written as DNA, the CDR3 is TGTGCCAGCAGCTTATTCCCCAGAGGGAGAGCCACCGGGGAGCTGTTTTTT. Filled out from reference TRBV7-9 and TRBJ2-2, the complete variable domain reads DTGVSQNPRHKITKRGQNVTFRCDPISEHNRLYWYRQTLGQGPEFLTYFQNEAQLEKSRLLSDRFSAERPKGSFSTLEIQRTEQGDSAMYLCASSLFPRGRATGELFFGEGSRLTVL.

The chain has TRBV5-4 and TRBJ2-3, with a tentative D call TRBD1 (5 bases). Germline V gene lookup returns CDR1 SGHNT and CDR2 YYREEE (reference sequence). V dropped 0 bases and J dropped 0 bases, with 8 bases sitting between them. The CDR3 runs to 15 residues. CDR3 nucleotides: TGTGCCAGCAGCTTGGAGGGGAAGAGCACAGATACGCAGTATTTT. Translated: CASSLEGKSTDTQYF. Combining the CDR3 with reference TRBV5-4 and TRBJ2-3 gives the whole variable domain ETGVTQSPTHLIKTRGQQVTLRCSSQSGHNTVSWYQQALGQGPQFIFQYYREEENGRGNFPPRFSGLQFPNYSSELNVNALELDDSALYLCASSLEGKSTDTQYFGPGTRLTVL.

The rearrangement links TRBV10-3 to TRBJ2-7; TRBD1 matches at 9 bases. The CDR3 consists of 15 residues. Germline V CDR1 and CDR2: ENHRY, SYGVKD. V lost 0 bases to trimming and J lost 2 bases; unmatched junction nucleotides: 2. CDR3 DNA: TGTGCCATCAGTGAGTCTGGGACAGGGACCTACGAGCAGTACTTC. This sequence encodes CAISESGTGTYEQYF.

Ten or more counts support this clone. V and J are TRBV2 and TRBJ1-5; unclear D gene. The length of the CDR3 is 14 residues. Germline CDR1 SNHLY, CDR2 FYNNEI. Trimming removed 7 bases from V and 3 bases from J, with 13 bases in between. The CDR3 protein is CASNSEVVNQPQHF. CDR3 DNA sequence: TGTGCCAGCAATAGTGAGGTCGTCAATCAGCCCCAGCATTTT.

This chain uses TRBV5-1 with TRBJ2-5; the D is unclear. The ends were cut back, 6 bases at V and 1 base at J, with 10 bases in the middle. CDR1 is SGHRS, CDR2 YFSETQ, per germline. CDR3 length: 13 amino acids. The CDR3 sequence is CASTPIGQETQYF. The DNA for the CDR3 is TGCGCCAGCACCCCAATCGGCCAAGAGACCCAGTACTTC.

The chain carries TRBV11-2 and TRBJ2-7; D uncertain. V was shortened by 1 base and J by 5 bases, with 3 bases between the two germline ends. Germline CDR1 is SGHAT and CDR2 is FQNNGV. CDR3 size: 11 residues. CDR3 in DNA: TGTGCCAGCAGCTTAGGTAACGAGCAGTACTTC. Its translation: CASSLGNEQYF.